Detailed here is one TCR beta chain. The record originates from a study of blood T cell repertoires in COVID-19. Study details: The United States, Italy and Spain were the sources of the acute and convalescent COVID-19 samples. The analysed material was cDNA or gDNA that came from T cells, B-cell-depleted T cells, or PBMCs.

In the authors' methods: Estimated nucleated cell counts came from reference gene primer amplification. Profiled with immunoSEQ multiplex PCR; TCRdb holds only in-frame clones, not every one. D and trimming were read from the DNA, whereas the V and J calls and clone size are those reported in that table. The sample comprises approximately 130,000 clones, around 87% of which are singletons, and about 2.5% rests with the top ten. The TCR comes from a man between 45 and 60 years old with active COVID-19. Sequencing was carried out using peripheral blood.

The CDR3 DNA reads TGTGCCAGCAGCCGGGGGGGGGACTCCTACGAGCAGTACTTC. Translated: CASSRGGDSYEQYF. This chain uses TRBV4-2 with TRBJ2-7; 7 nucleotides match TRBD2. V was clipped by 4 bases and J by 0 bases; unmatched bases: 3. The CDR3 consists of 14 residues. Germline CDR1 and CDR2: LGHNA and YNFKEQ.